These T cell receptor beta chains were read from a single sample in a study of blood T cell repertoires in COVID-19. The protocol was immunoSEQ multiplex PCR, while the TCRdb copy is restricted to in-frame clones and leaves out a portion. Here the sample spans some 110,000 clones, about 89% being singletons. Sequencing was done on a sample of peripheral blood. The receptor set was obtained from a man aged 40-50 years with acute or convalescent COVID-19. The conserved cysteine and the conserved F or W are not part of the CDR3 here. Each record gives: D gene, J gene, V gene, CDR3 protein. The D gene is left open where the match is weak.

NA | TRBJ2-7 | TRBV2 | ASSEQAGGGYEQY
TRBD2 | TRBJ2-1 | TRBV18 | ASSPGGGSYNEQF
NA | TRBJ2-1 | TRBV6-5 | ASSTDRRNEQF
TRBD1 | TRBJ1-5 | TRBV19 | ASMGFSGTGLRNQPQH
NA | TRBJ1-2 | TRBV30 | AWSVGRQNGYT
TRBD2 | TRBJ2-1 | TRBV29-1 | SVESGLASYNEQF
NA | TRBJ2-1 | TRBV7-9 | ASSPRALPWEQF
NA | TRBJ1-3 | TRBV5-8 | ASSLQGNTIY
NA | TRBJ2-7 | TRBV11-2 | ASSLERGGEQY
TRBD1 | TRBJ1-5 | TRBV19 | ASSKYRGAYSNQPQH
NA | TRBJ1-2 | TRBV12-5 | ASASSGGKGYGYT
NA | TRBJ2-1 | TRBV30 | AWSESGYNEQF
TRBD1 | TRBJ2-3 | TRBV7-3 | ASSWGQTDTDTQY
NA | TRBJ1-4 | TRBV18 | ASSPPSGSEKLF
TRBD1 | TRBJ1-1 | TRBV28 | ASSFSQQGARTEAF
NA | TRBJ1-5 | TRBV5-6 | ASSLSSGDQPQH
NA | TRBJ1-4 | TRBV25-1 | ASSEYRSNEKLF
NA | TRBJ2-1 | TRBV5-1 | ASSLQGYEQF
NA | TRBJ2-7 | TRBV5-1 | ASSLGSSNEQY
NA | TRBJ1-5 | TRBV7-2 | ASSPSNQPQH
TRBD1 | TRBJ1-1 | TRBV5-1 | ASSPTTGVNTEAF
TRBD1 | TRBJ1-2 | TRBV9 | ASSASGGSTTGYT
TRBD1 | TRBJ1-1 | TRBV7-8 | ASSLAGTGVTEAF
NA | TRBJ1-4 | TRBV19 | ASSPQGLGNEKLF
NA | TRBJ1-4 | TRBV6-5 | ASRDSLSEKLF
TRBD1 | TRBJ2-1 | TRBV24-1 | ATSDPDRDYNEQF
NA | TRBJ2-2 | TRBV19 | ASSTEIDTGELF
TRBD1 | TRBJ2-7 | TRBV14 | ASSHLGTGPYEQY
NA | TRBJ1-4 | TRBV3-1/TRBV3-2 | ASSQGTAGEKLF
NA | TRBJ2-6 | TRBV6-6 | ASSQDISGANVLT
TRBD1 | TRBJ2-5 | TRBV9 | ASSAQGQQETQY
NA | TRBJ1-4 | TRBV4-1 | ASSPREGFTTNEKLF
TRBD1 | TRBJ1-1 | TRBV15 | ATSPKKGAGYTEAF
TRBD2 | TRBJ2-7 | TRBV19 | ASRATSGVSYEQY
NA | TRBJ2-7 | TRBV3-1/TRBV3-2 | ASSPAGTLYEQY
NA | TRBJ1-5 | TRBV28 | ASSFEGRSAQH
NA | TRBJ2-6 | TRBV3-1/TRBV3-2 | ASSLRTGISGANVLT
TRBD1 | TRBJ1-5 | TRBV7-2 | ASSPPGGGQPQH
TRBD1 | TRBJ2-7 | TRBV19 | ASSVPGTAGPQY
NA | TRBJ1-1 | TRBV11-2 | ASSVDRNTEAF